This T cell receptor (beta chain) stems from a study of vaccination effects on CD4 cells after COVID-19. Study at large: A couple of convalescent pre-vaccine samples were taken 142 and 148 days post-diagnosis.

Germline CDR1 and CDR2: SNHLY and FYNNEI. The CDR3 is 14 amino acids. Trimming shortened V by 5 bases and J by 4 bases, and 12 bases separated the two germline ends. Subsequent to a culture period of 10 to 11 days, CD4+ T cells were isolated. At days 3 and 7, half of the medium was exchanged for IL-2 medium. Libraries were prepared by immunoSEQ multiplex PCR; TCRdb keeps only in-frame clonotypes and omits some of them. Among about 51,000 clones listed, 70% to 75% were seen once. This clone appeared a few times. Its antigen is undetermined. Here the sequenced sample was CD4+ T cells from PBMCs cultured without peptide, taken before COVID-19 vaccination. The sequence was obtained from a human donor who had a prior SARS-CoV-2 infection. This chain joins TRBV2 and TRBJ1-5; the D gene is possibly TRBD1 (6 bases). The CDR3 region is CASSRQVGNQPQHF. DNA for the CDR3: TGTGCCAGCAGTAGACAGGTTGGAAATCAGCCCCAGCATTTT.